This entry features one T cell receptor beta chain sequence. Its specificity is unknown. Donors had nominal health at sampling but likely had unrecorded immune exposures. It was with 60 Vbeta and 13 Jbeta primers that the PCR ran. Sequencing was performed with immunoSEQ multiplex PCR; in TCRdb, only in-frame clones are kept and a portion is missing. This sample carries about 51,000 clones, with around 26% going to the ten biggest clones. These data are taken from a study of cytomegalovirus exposure and HLA in healthy donors. Study-wide background: Out of 180 million or so T cells, an earlier analysis found fewer than 140 million unique TCR beta sequences in total. As released early, the data held about 85 million unique TCRs from HLA-typed donors. Study-wide results and limits: Cytomegalovirus association was listed for 164 TCR beta chains.

CDR3 length: 14 amino acids. Germline V gene sequence: CDR1 SEHNR, CDR2 FQNEAQ (reference sequence). Trimming took 7 bases from V and 1 from J, leaving 13 bases between them. J is TRBJ1-1 and V is TRBV7-9; D is unresolved. This clonotype originated in a man in his forties or fifties in good health and CMV-seropositive. The sequenced sample consisted of PBMCs. CDR3 amino acids: CASTPMSTNTEAFF. The CDR3 DNA follows: TGTGCCAGCACCCCTATGAGCACGAACACTGAAGCTTTCTTT.